This TCR beta chain was recovered during a study of blood T cell repertoires in COVID-19. Looked up from germline, CDR1 is MNHEY and CDR2 is SMNVEV (reference sequence). Trimming took 6 bases from V and 7 from J, leaving 12 bases between them. The CDR3 has 13 amino acids. TCRdb's copy holds only in-frame clones and misses some; the assay was immunoSEQ multiplex PCR. The table lists fewer than 150,000 clones, approximately 80% of them singletons. This clone showed up just once. In terms of age and location, participants ranged from about 18 to 100 years and lived in approximately 26 US areas. The specimen was PBMCs or T cells enriched from blood (not recorded which). The chain recombines TRBV27 with TRBJ1-4; no firm D call. The receptor's source is a woman younger than 30 who had been exposed to COVID-19. The CDR3 spells CASSRGYGEKLFF. CDR3 nucleotide sequence: TGTGCCAGCAGCCGAGGTTACGGTGAAAAACTGTTTTTT.